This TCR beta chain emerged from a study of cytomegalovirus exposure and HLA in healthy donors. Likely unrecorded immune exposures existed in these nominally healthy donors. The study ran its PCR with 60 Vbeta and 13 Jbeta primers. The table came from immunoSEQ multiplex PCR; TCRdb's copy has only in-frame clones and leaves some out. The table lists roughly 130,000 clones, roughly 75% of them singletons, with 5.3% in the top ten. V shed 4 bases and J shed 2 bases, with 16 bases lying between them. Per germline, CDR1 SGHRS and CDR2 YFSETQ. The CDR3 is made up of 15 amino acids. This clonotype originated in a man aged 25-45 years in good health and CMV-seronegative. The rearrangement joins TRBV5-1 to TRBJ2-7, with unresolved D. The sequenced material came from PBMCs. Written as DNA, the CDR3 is TGCGCCAGCAGCCAAGACAAAATATGGGCCTACGAGCAGTACTTC. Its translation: CASSQDKIWAYEQYF.